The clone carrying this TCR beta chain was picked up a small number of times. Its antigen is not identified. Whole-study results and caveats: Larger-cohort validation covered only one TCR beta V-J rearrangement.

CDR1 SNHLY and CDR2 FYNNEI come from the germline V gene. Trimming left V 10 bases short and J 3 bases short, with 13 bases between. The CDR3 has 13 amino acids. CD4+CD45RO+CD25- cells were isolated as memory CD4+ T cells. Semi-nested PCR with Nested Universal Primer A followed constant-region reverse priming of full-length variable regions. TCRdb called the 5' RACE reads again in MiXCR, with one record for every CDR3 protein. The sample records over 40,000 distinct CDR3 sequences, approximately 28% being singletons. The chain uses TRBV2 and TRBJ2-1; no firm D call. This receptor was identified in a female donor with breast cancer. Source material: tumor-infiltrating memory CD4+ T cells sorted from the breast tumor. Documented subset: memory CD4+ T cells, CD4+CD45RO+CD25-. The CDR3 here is CATSTSDYNEQFF. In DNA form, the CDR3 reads TGTGCCACCAGCACTTCTGACTACAATGAGCAGTTCTTC.